This T cell receptor beta chain was profiled in a study of T cells after yellow fever vaccination. Study-wide results and limits: Though it reached lower strength, the secondary response hit its peak faster, day 5 versus 15.

This clonotype appeared a few times. Each CDR3 protein is one row after TCRdb ran MiXCR on the 5' RACE reads. The sample has just under 85,000 distinct CDR3 sequences, about an eighth seen once. Here the sequenced sample was CD8+ T cells not binding an NS4B(214-222) dextramer, sorted from PBMCs, taken about 21 days after the first yellow fever vaccination. The clonotype comes from a man aged 18 to 30 who received the YFV17D yellow fever vaccine.

The DNA of the CDR3 is TGTGCCAGCAGTTTAAGGACAGGGAAATCAGATACGCAGTATTTT. Residues: CASSLRTGKSDTQYF. The rearrangement joins TRBV27 to TRBJ2-3, with 8 bases lining up with TRBD1. Germline-derived CDR1 and CDR2 are MNHEY and SMNVEV (reference sequence). This CDR3 comprises 15 residues. The V and J ends lost 2 bases and 4 bases, in that order; junction bases with no gene match: 5.